Below, 22 T cell receptor beta chains from the same sample are listed, as sequenced in a study of graft-versus-host responses after intestinal transplantation. Their antigens remain unidentified. Sequencing used immunoSEQ multiplex PCR; TCRdb keeps in-frame clones, though not all of them. The repertoire holds tens of thousands of clones, about 94% seen once, with about 0.2% in the top ten. The sequencing used unstimulated CD4+ T cells sorted from spleen or lymph node cells, collected before transplant. These receptors were obtained from a human donor who was the organ donor for an intestinal transplant.

The chain carries TRBV5-1 and TRBJ2-7; 8 bases are a match to TRBD1. The germline CDR1 and CDR2 sequences are SGHRS and YFSETQ. The CDR3 has 13 amino acids. The trim removed 5 bases at V and 2 bases at J, leaving 3 bases unmatched. The CDR3 nucleotides read TGCGCCAGCAGGGAGGGACAGGCCTACGAGCAGTACTTC. Translated: CASREGQAYEQYF.

This chain joins TRBV2 and TRBJ1-1; the D gene is possibly TRBD1 (6 bases). Germline assignment: CDR1 SNHLY and CDR2 FYNNEI. The CDR3 sequence is 11 residues long. With 9 bases removed from V and 4 bases from J, the gap between germline ends came to 9 bases. CDR3 in DNA: TGTGCCAGACTACAGGGCACTGAAGCTTTCTTT. Its translation is CARLQGTEAFF.

The chain links TRBV5-4 to TRBJ2-1; D is unclear. Germline-derived CDR1 and CDR2 are SGHNT and YYREEE (reference sequence). Trimming pared 4 bases from V and 9 bases from J, leaving 8 bases between. The CDR3 covers 11 residues. The CDR3 sequence is CASSLGSEQFF. The CDR3, as DNA: TGTGCCAGCAGCCTGGGATCTGAGCAGTTCTTC.

Only one count was recorded for this clone. The chain joins TRBV5-1 to TRBJ1-5; 7 nucleotides match TRBD1. V shed 3 bases, J shed 3 bases, and the junction held 3 bases outside the gene matches. The CDR3 runs 14 residues. The V gene's germline CDR1 is SGHRS and CDR2 YFSETQ. The chain's CDR3 is CASSSGGDNQPQHF. The DNA for the CDR3 is TGCGCCAGCAGCTCAGGGGGAGACAATCAGCCCCAGCATTTT.

The chain employs TRBV19 and TRBJ1-1; 12 bases fit TRBD1. V was pared by 6 bases and J by 1 base, with 3 bases of the junction left unmatched. This CDR3 has 15 amino acids. CDR1 and CDR2 (germline): LNHDA, SQIVND (reference sequence). CDR3 sequence (DNA): TGTGCCAGTAGAGGGACAGGGGGCCCGAACACTGAAGCTTTCTTT. Amino acid sequence: CASRGTGGPNTEAFF. Full variable domain (rest looked up from reference TRBV19 and TRBJ1-1): DGGITQSPKYLFRKEGQNVTLSCEQNLNHDAMYWYRQDPGQGLRLIYYSQIVNDFQKGDIAEGYSVSREKKESFPLTVTSAQKNPTAFYLCASRGTGGPNTEAFFGQGTRLTVV.

The chain links TRBV5-6 to TRBJ2-5; 8 bases are shared with TRBD2. Germline-derived CDR1 and CDR2 are SGHDT and YYEEEE. The CDR3 covers 16 residues. V gave up 0 bases and J gave up 2 bases; unmatched junction bases: 6. Here the CDR3 DNA reads TGTGCCAGCAGCTTGGTCGGTAGCGGGGTACAAGAGACCCAGTACTTC. It yields the protein CASSLVGSGVQETQYF.

This chain uses TRBV5-4 with TRBJ1-3, with a possible D match to TRBD1 (6 bases). This CDR3 region has 17 residues. V shed 0 bases and J shed 4 bases, with 17 bases lying between them. Germline assignment: CDR1 SGHNT and CDR2 YYREEE (reference sequence). The CDR3 protein is CASSLGTGGASGNTIYF. The CDR3 bases are TGTGCCAGCAGCTTGGGGACCGGGGGCGCATCCGGAAACACCATATATTTT.

V and J are TRBV18 and TRBJ1-6; the D is unclear. The CDR3 totals 15 residues. Per the germline V gene, CDR1 is KGHSH and CDR2 is LQKENI. V was trimmed by 3 bases and J by 7 bases, leaving 13 bases between them. The DNA of the CDR3 is TGTGCCAGCTCACCTAAAACCGGCCAGAATTCACCCCTCCACTTT. It is translated as CASSPKTGQNSPLHF.

The rearrangement uses TRBV6-1 and TRBJ1-1, with TRBD1 as a possible D gene (5 bases). Germline V gene data show CDR1 as MNHNS and CDR2 as SASEGT. Trimming removed 7 bases from V and 1 base from J, with 13 bases in between. This CDR3 has 14 amino acids. The CDR3 DNA is TGTGCCAGCAAATCGGGGGAAAAGAACACTGAAGCTTTCTTT. Amino acids: CASKSGEKNTEAFF.

The chain has TRBV11-2 and TRBJ2-3, with D perhaps being TRBD1 or TRBD2 (6 bases each). The CDR3 sequence is 15 residues long. Germline CDR1 is SGHAT and CDR2 is FQNNGV. V lost 1 base and J lost 4, with 12 bases in between. The CDR3 loop is CASSLGGAPSDTQYF. In nucleotides, the CDR3 is TGTGCCAGCAGCTTAGGGGGGGCGCCTTCAGATACGCAGTATTTT.

The V call is TRBV19, the J call TRBJ1-2; D ambiguous. Germline CDR1 LNHDA, CDR2 SQIVND (reference sequence). V was clipped by 3 bases and J by 4 bases, with 21 bases between them. The CDR3 has 17 amino acids. CDR3 DNA: TGTGCCAGTAGTATCATGCGGTCGCCCACTCCCGTCTATGGCTACACCTTC. It translates to CASSIMRSPTPVYGYTF.

The chain is built from TRBV4-2 and TRBJ2-3; TRBD1 might be the D (6 bases). V was pared by 4 bases and J by 1 base, with 6 bases between. The CDR3 is made up of 13 amino acids. Germline CDR1 reads LGHNA; CDR2 reads YNFKEQ. The DNA of the CDR3 is TGTGCCAGCAGCCGACAGGGCACAGATACGCAGTATTTT. This translates into CASSRQGTDTQYF.

The chain's CDR3 is CASSEWSGGGQFF. CDR3 nucleotide sequence: TGTGCCAGCAGTGAATGGTCAGGGGGAGGGCAGTTCTTC. V and J are TRBV6-1 and TRBJ2-1; D may be TRBD1 (7 bases). V was trimmed by 2 bases and J by 12 bases, leaving 14 bases between them. Per germline, CDR1 MNHNS and CDR2 SASEGT. CDR3 length: 13 amino acids.

The rearrangement uses TRBV7-2 and TRBJ2-2; D is unresolved. Trimming left V 1 base short and J 5 bases short, with 8 bases between. The CDR3 sequence is 14 residues long. From germline, CDR1 is SGHTA and CDR2 FQGNSA. This CDR3 reads CASSLDPRTGELFF. Written as DNA, the CDR3 is TGTGCCAGCAGCTTAGACCCCCGGACCGGGGAGCTGTTTTTT.

The chain combines TRBV25-1 with TRBJ1-1, with 9 bases that match TRBD1. Germline assignment: CDR1 MGHDK and CDR2 SYGVNS. J gave up 4 bases and V 6 bases, and 6 bases lay outside the gene matches. This CDR3 has 14 amino acids. The DNA of the CDR3 is TGTGCCAGCAGGGTGACAGGGGGGGGCACTGAAGCTTTCTTT. Encoded protein: CASRVTGGGTEAFF.

V gene TRBV19 combines with J gene TRBJ1-5, with 8 bases matching TRBD1. The CDR3 consists of 16 residues. Per the germline V gene, CDR1 is LNHDA and CDR2 is SQIVND (reference sequence). Unmatched junction bases numbered 9, after V lost 5 bases and J lost 3 bases. The CDR3 DNA reads TGTGCCAGTAGTTTCAGGGACAGGCTATCCAATCAGCCCCAGCATTTT. Translation: CASSFRDRLSNQPQHF.

The V gene is TRBV18, the J gene TRBJ1-5; TRBD1 aligns across 10 bases. V lost 10 bases, J lost 6 bases, and 9 bases stayed unmatched. Germline CDR1 and CDR2: KGHSH and LQKENI. The CDR3 is made up of 14 amino acids. Here the CDR3 reads CATSGQGEGQPQHF. CDR3 sequence (DNA): TGTGCCACCTCTGGACAGGGGGAAGGTCAGCCCCAGCATTTT. The full variable domain, rest sourced from reference TRBV18 and TRBJ1-5, is NAGVMQNPRHLVRRRGQEARLRCSPMKGHSHVYWYRQLPEEGLKFMVYLQKENIIDESGMPKERFSAEFPKEGPSILRIQQVVRGDSAAYFCATSGQGEGQPQHFGDGTRLSIL.

The rearrangement joins TRBV5-6 to TRBJ1-2, with 7 bases matching TRBD1. V was pared by 5 bases and J by 5 bases, with 9 bases of the junction left unmatched. CDR1 and CDR2 (germline): SGHDT, YYEEEE. The CDR3 length is 14 residues. The CDR3, as DNA: TGTGCCAGCAGTGGCCCAGGGGGGGATTATGGCTACACCTTC. This sequence encodes CASSGPGGDYGYTF.

The gene calls are TRBV7-2 and TRBJ1-2; perhaps TRBD1 as D (6 bases). This CDR3 has 13 amino acids. CDR1 SGHTA and CDR2 FQGNSA come from the germline V gene. V was trimmed by 5 bases and J by 2 bases, leaving 9 bases between them. This CDR3 reads CASSADRNYGYTF. For the CDR3, the DNA is TGTGCCAGCAGCGCAGACAGGAACTATGGCTACACCTTC.

CDR3 in amino acids: CASSLYTPAGELFF. CDR3 coding DNA: TGCGCCAGCAGCTTGTATACCCCGGCCGGGGAGCTGTTTTTT. The rearrangement uses TRBV5-1 and TRBJ2-2; D call uncertain. CDR3 length: 14 amino acids. V was shortened by 1 base and J by 6 bases, with 10 bases between the two germline ends. The germline CDR1 and CDR2 sequences are SGHRS and YFSETQ.

This chain joins TRBV5-3 and TRBJ1-6; tentative D call: TRBD1 (5 bases). TRBV5-3 is designated an ORF whose function remains uncertain. The V end was cut by 5 bases, the J end by 0 bases, with 9 bases between. The CDR3 has 15 amino acids. CDR3 loop: CARRYRSSYNSPLHF. The CDR3 nucleotides are TGTGCCAGAAGATACAGGAGCTCCTATAATTCACCCCTCCACTTT.

The CDR3 spells CASSRDRVQETQYF. The DNA for the CDR3 is TGTGCCAGCAGCCGGGACAGGGTTCAAGAGACCCAGTACTTC. This chain uses TRBV7-2 with TRBJ2-5; TRBD1 matches at 9 bases. This CDR3 spans 14 amino acids. J gave up 2 bases and V 5 bases, and 3 bases lay outside the gene matches. The germline gives CDR1 SGHTA, CDR2 FQGNSA.